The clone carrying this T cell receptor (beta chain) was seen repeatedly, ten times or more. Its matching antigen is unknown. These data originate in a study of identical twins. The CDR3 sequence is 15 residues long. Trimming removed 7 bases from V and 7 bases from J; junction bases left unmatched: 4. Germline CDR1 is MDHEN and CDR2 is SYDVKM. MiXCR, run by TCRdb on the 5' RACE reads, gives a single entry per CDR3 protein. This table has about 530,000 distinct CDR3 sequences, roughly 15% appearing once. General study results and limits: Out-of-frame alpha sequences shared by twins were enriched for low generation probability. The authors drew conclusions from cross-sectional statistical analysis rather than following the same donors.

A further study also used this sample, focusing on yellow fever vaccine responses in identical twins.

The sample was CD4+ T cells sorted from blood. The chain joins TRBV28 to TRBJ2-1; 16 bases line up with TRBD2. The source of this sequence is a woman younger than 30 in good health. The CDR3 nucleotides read TGTGCCAGCACCGGGACTAGCGGGAGGGCGAATGAGCAGTTCTTC. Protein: CASTGTSGRANEQFF.